This T cell receptor (beta chain) was recorded in a study of identical twins. After template switching added a universal primer site, the resulting cDNA carried unique molecular identifiers. TCRdb reanalysed the 5' RACE reads using MiXCR and keeps one entry per CDR3 protein. This table has 200,000 to 250,000 distinct CDR3 sequences, 7% appearing once. In its sample, this clonotype was seen a few times. Its antigen is unidentified. Study results and limitations: Twin-shared out-of-frame alpha sequences were enriched for low generation probability.

This CDR3 is built from 15 residues. Trimming removed 1 base from V and 7 bases from J; junction bases left unmatched: 4. These data were likewise used in another study, on yellow fever vaccine responses in identical twins.

The clonotype comes from a woman aged 18 to 35 in good health. Sequencing was carried out using memory (CD45RO+) T cells sorted from blood. The V call is TRBV12-3 or TRBV12-4, the J call TRBJ2-2; 9 positions match TRBD2. The CDR3 spells CASSLGGRAVGELFF. CDR3 DNA sequence: TGTGCCAGCAGTTTAGGCGGGAGGGCCGTCGGGGAGCTGTTTTTT.